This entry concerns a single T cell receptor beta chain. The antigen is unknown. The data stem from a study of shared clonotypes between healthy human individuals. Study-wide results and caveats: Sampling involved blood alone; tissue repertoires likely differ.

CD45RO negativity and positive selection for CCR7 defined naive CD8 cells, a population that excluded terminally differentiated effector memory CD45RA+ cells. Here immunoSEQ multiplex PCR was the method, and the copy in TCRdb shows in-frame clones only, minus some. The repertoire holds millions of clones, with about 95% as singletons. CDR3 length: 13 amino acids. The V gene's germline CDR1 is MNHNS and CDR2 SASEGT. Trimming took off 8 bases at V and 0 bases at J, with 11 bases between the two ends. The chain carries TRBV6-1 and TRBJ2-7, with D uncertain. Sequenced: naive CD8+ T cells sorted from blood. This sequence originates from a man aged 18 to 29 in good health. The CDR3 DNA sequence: TGTGCCAGCGGGCTAGACGGCTCCTACGAGCAGTACTTC. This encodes CASGLDGSYEQYF.